These T cell receptor beta chains were read from a single sample in a study of naive and memory T cell subsets. TCRdb called the 5' RACE reads again in MiXCR, with one record for every CDR3 protein. The sample includes roughly 56,000 distinct CDR3 sequences, about 7.2% of them seen just once. The receptors come from a male donor in good health. The CDR3 runs from the conserved cysteine through the conserved F or W. The D gene is left open where the match is weak. Size tells how often a clone was seen (once, few, many) or the class of an expanded clone, and some rows leave it out.

v_gene: TRBV19
abundance: NA
j_gene: TRBJ2-3
d_gene: TRBD2
CDR3nt: TGTGCCAGTACCCGAACCGTGACTAGCGCCACAGATACGCAGTATTTT
CDR3aa: CASTRTVTSATDTQYF

v_gene: TRBV25-1
abundance: many
j_gene: TRBJ2-2
d_gene: NA
CDR3nt: TGTGCCAGCGCCGGACTCCCCGCCCTACCCGGGGAGCTGTTTTTT
CDR3aa: CASAGLPALPGELFF

v_gene: TRBV7-2
abundance: NA
j_gene: TRBJ2-4
d_gene: TRBD1
CDR3nt: TGTGCCAGCAGCTTATTTAAGGACAGGGGCATTCAGTACTTC
CDR3aa: CASSLFKDRGIQYF

v_gene: TRBV7-9
abundance: NA
j_gene: TRBJ1-5
d_gene: NA
CDR3nt: TGTGCCAGCAGCTTAACGGGGATCAACAATCAGCCCCAGCATTTT
CDR3aa: CASSLTGINNQPQHF

v_gene: TRBV28
abundance: few
j_gene: TRBJ2-7
d_gene: NA
CDR3nt: TGTGCCAGCAGTCTCCATGGAGCCAGCTCCTACGAGCAGTACTTC
CDR3aa: CASSLHGASSYEQYF

v_gene: TRBV20-1
abundance: few
j_gene: TRBJ2-7
d_gene: NA
CDR3nt: TGCAGTGCTAGAGACCGACGAAAGGCAGGGTCTAATGCTGAGCAGTACTTC
CDR3aa: CSARDRRKAGSNAEQYF

v_gene: TRBV29-1
abundance: many
j_gene: TRBJ1-2
d_gene: NA
CDR3nt: TGCAGCGTTGAAGATCAAGGGGGGGGCTACACCTTC
CDR3aa: CSVEDQGGGYTF

v_gene: TRBV19
abundance: few
j_gene: TRBJ2-7
d_gene: TRBD2
CDR3nt: TGTGCCAGTAGTATGGGGCTAGCGGGGACCGAGCAGTACTTC
CDR3aa: CASSMGLAGTEQYF

v_gene: TRBV5-1
abundance: many
j_gene: TRBJ1-1
d_gene: NA
CDR3nt: TGCGCCAGCAAGCCGACAACCCTAGGGGCTGAAGCTTTCTTT
CDR3aa: CASKPTTLGAEAFF

v_gene: TRBV20-1
abundance: many
j_gene: TRBJ1-5
d_gene: NA
CDR3nt: TGCAGTGCTAGAGATAATGCGAATCAGCCCCAGCATTTT
CDR3aa: CSARDNANQPQHF

v_gene: TRBV5-1
abundance: NA
j_gene: TRBJ2-1
d_gene: NA
CDR3nt: TGCGCCAGCAGCTTGGAGGCGGGGATGGGCGGTGAGCAGTTCTTC
CDR3aa: CASSLEAGMGGEQFF

v_gene: TRBV27
abundance: NA
j_gene: TRBJ1-4
d_gene: TRBD1
CDR3nt: TGTGCCAGCAGAATGACCGGGACAGACAATGAAAAACTGTTTTTT
CDR3aa: CASRMTGTDNEKLFF

v_gene: TRBV19
abundance: many
j_gene: TRBJ2-5
d_gene: TRBD2
CDR3nt: TGTGCCAGTAGTATTGATGGAGCGGGAGAAGAGACCCAGTACTTC
CDR3aa: CASSIDGAGEETQYF

v_gene: TRBV6-1
abundance: many
j_gene: TRBJ1-5
d_gene: NA
CDR3nt: TGTGCCAGCAGTCTTGCCGGGGTTTATAGCAATCAGCCCCAGCATTTT
CDR3aa: CASSLAGVYSNQPQHF

v_gene: TRBV6-5
abundance: few
j_gene: TRBJ2-7
d_gene: NA
CDR3nt: TGTGCCAGCAGTTATTCCCGGGACTACGAGCAGTACTTC
CDR3aa: CASSYSRDYEQYF

v_gene: TRBV21-1
abundance: NA
j_gene: TRBJ2-1
d_gene: NA
CDR3nt: TGTGCCTTCCTAGGGGAGCAGACCAAGTTAGCTTACAATGAGCAGTTCTTC
CDR3aa: CAFLGEQTKLAYNEQFF

v_gene: TRBV12-3/TRBV12-4
abundance: many
j_gene: TRBJ2-3
d_gene: NA
CDR3nt: TGTGCCAGTAATTACAGGGCGCGCACAGATACGCAGTATTTT
CDR3aa: CASNYRARTDTQYF

v_gene: TRBV6-1
abundance: many
j_gene: TRBJ2-3
d_gene: TRBD2
CDR3nt: TGTGCCAGCAGTGGAAGACTAGCGGGAGTTGCAGATACGCAGTATTTT
CDR3aa: CASSGRLAGVADTQYF

v_gene: TRBV29-1
abundance: NA
j_gene: TRBJ1-3
d_gene: NA
CDR3nt: TGCAGCGTAGCTGGACTCCTCTCTGGAAACACCATATATTTT
CDR3aa: CSVAGLLSGNTIYF

v_gene: TRBV29-1
abundance: NA
j_gene: TRBJ2-5
d_gene: NA
CDR3nt: TGCAGCGTTGTTGGGCGGCCAGGCGCTGGAGAGACCCAGTACTTC
CDR3aa: CSVVGRPGAGETQYF

v_gene: TRBV5-1
abundance: many
j_gene: TRBJ2-2
d_gene: TRBD2
CDR3nt: TGCGCCAGCAGCCTCCGACCGGGAGGGCCCACCGGGGAGCTGTTTTTT
CDR3aa: CASSLRPGGPTGELFF

v_gene: TRBV29-1
abundance: few
j_gene: TRBJ2-5
d_gene: NA
CDR3nt: TGCAGCGTTGGTGGAGTGGCCGGTCCGGAAAAGATCTCGTACCAAGAGACCCAGTACTTC
CDR3aa: CSVGGVAGPEKISYQETQYF

v_gene: TRBV5-1
abundance: many
j_gene: TRBJ2-1
d_gene: TRBD2
CDR3nt: TGCGCCAGCAGCTTCGGGGCTAGCGGGAGCAATGAGCAGTTCTTC
CDR3aa: CASSFGASGSNEQFF

v_gene: TRBV7-9
abundance: many
j_gene: TRBJ1-5
d_gene: NA
CDR3nt: TGTGCCAGCAGCGGCAGGGGTGGCAATCAGCCCCAGCATTTT
CDR3aa: CASSGRGGNQPQHF

v_gene: TRBV29-1
abundance: NA
j_gene: TRBJ1-1
d_gene: NA
CDR3nt: TGCAGCGGCTCCTCCGGGACCCCTGAAGCTTTCTTT
CDR3aa: CSGSSGTPEAFF

v_gene: TRBV20-1
abundance: NA
j_gene: TRBJ2-2
d_gene: TRBD1
CDR3nt: TGCAGTGCTAGAGATCCCAGGGGGCGAGGGGAGCTGTTTTTT
CDR3aa: CSARDPRGRGELFF

v_gene: TRBV20-1
abundance: many
j_gene: TRBJ2-3
d_gene: TRBD1
CDR3nt: TGCAGTGCTGACAGGGTGGATACGCAGTATTTT
CDR3aa: CSADRVDTQYF

v_gene: TRBV3-1
abundance: many
j_gene: TRBJ2-3
d_gene: NA
CDR3nt: TGTGCCAGCAGCCCGTTTGTCGGCACAGATACGCAGTATTTT
CDR3aa: CASSPFVGTDTQYF

v_gene: TRBV2
abundance: many
j_gene: TRBJ1-1
d_gene: NA
CDR3nt: TGTGCCAGCAGTGAAACGGGGGGAATTGGCGGTGAAGCTTTCTTT
CDR3aa: CASSETGGIGGEAFF

v_gene: TRBV6-6
abundance: NA
j_gene: TRBJ2-1
d_gene: TRBD2
CDR3nt: TGTGCCAGCAGTTTCGGACTAGCGGGGGGCAATGAGCAGTTCTTC
CDR3aa: CASSFGLAGGNEQFF

v_gene: TRBV29-1
abundance: NA
j_gene: TRBJ2-3
d_gene: NA
CDR3nt: TGCAGCGCGATGTCAGAGGCCACAGATACGCAGTATTTT
CDR3aa: CSAMSEATDTQYF

v_gene: TRBV30
abundance: NA
j_gene: TRBJ2-1
d_gene: TRBD1
CDR3nt: TGTGCCTCCGGGACAGGGGGCAATGAGCAGTTCTTC
CDR3aa: CASGTGGNEQFF

v_gene: TRBV6-6
abundance: many
j_gene: TRBJ2-3
d_gene: NA
CDR3nt: TGTGCCAGCACTGTGGGGAGGAGCACAGATACGCAGTATTTT
CDR3aa: CASTVGRSTDTQYF

v_gene: TRBV7-2
abundance: many
j_gene: TRBJ2-1
d_gene: NA
CDR3nt: TGTGCCAGCAGTAGGGACCGCTCCAATGAGCAGTTCTTC
CDR3aa: CASSRDRSNEQFF

v_gene: TRBV6-5
abundance: many
j_gene: TRBJ1-1
d_gene: TRBD1
CDR3nt: TGTGCCAGCAGTTACTATCAGGGGGTGAACACTGAAGCTTTCTTT
CDR3aa: CASSYYQGVNTEAFF

v_gene: TRBV12-3/TRBV12-4
abundance: many
j_gene: TRBJ1-1
d_gene: NA
CDR3nt: TGTGCCAGCAGTTTCGGGGCACTTGAAGCTTTCTTT
CDR3aa: CASSFGALEAFF

v_gene: TRBV7-6
abundance: many
j_gene: TRBJ2-2
d_gene: NA
CDR3nt: TGTGCCAGCAGCTTAGAGGCTACCACCGGGGAGCTGTTTTTT
CDR3aa: CASSLEATTGELFF

v_gene: TRBV30
abundance: NA
j_gene: TRBJ1-1
d_gene: NA
CDR3nt: TGTGCCACTGAGACAATTATGAACACTGAAGCTTTCTTT
CDR3aa: CATETIMNTEAFF

v_gene: TRBV29-1
abundance: NA
j_gene: TRBJ2-1
d_gene: TRBD2
CDR3nt: TGCAGCGTTGAAGAGGACTGGTTTGGCGGGAGCCGCCGGTCCTACAATGAGCAGTTCTTC
CDR3aa: CSVEEDWFGGSRRSYNEQFF

v_gene: TRBV10-3
abundance: NA
j_gene: TRBJ2-1
d_gene: TRBD2
CDR3nt: TGTGCCATCAGTGAGTCGAGCGGGGACGTCAATGAGCAGTTCTTC
CDR3aa: CAISESSGDVNEQFF